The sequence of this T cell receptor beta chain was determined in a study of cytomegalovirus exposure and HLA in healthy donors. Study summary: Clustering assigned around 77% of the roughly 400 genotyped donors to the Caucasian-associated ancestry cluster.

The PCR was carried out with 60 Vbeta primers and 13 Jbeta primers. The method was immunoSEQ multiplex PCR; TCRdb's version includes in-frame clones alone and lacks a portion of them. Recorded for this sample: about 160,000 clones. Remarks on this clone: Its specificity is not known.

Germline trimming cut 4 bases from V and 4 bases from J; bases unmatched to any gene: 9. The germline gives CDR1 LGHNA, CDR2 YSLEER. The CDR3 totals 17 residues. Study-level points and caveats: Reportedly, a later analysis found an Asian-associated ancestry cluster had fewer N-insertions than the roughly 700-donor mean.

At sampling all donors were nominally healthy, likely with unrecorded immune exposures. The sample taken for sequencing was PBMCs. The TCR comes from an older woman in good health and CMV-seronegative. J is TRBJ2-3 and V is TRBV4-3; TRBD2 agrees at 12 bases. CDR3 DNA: TGCGCCAGCAGCCCGGACCTAGCGGGGGGGCCGGCAGATACGCAGTATTTT. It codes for CASSPDLAGGPADTQYF.